This T cell receptor (beta chain) was recovered during a study of blood T cell repertoires in COVID-19. V lost 0 bases and J 6 bases, leaving 15 bases between the germline ends. The CDR3 sequence is 15 residues long. Germline CDR1 and CDR2: SGHRS and YFSETQ. Produced via immunoSEQ multiplex PCR; TCRdb's table is partial and in-frame only. The repertoire consists of over 250,000 clones, with about nine tenths occurring once and the leading ten covering 0.95% to 1.2%. Cohort 3 recovery required two negative PCRs, clearance, or symptom resolution. The source material was PBMCs or T cells enriched from blood (not recorded which). The origin of this receptor is a young woman who had recovered from COVID-19. The chain uses TRBV5-1 and TRBJ1-1; D gene unclear. This chain's CDR3 is CASSLGETQGAEAFF. CDR3 in DNA: TGCGCCAGCAGCTTGGGGGAGACACAAGGTGCTGAAGCTTTCTTT.